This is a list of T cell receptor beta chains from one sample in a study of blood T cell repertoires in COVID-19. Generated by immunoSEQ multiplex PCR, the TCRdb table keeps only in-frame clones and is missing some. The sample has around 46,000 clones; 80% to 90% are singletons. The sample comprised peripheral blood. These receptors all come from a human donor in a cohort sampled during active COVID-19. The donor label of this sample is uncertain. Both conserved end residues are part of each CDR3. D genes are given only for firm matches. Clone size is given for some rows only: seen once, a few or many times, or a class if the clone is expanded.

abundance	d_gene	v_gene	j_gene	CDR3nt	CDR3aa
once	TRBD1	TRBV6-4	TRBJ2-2	TGTGCCAGCGGGAGACAGGGCGGGAACACCGGGGAGCTGTTTTTT	CASGRQGGNTGELFF
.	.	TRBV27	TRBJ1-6	TGTGCCAGCAGACCCCAGGGGTATAATTCACCCCTCCACTTT	CASRPQGYNSPLHF
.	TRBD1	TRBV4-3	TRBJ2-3	TGCGCCAGCAGCCAACGGACCGGGACAGGGGTTAGCACAGATACGCAGTATTTT	CASSQRTGTGVSTDTQYF
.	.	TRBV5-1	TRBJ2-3	TGCGCCAGCAGCCCAAAAGCGTTCACAGATACGCAGTATTTT	CASSPKAFTDTQYF
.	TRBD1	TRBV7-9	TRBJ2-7	TGTGCCAGCAGCCCGGGACAGGGATCCCACGAGCAGTACTTC	CASSPGQGSHEQYF
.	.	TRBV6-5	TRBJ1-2	TGTGCCAGCAGTTTCGGGGTGAACTATGGCTACACCTTC	CASSFGVNYGYTF
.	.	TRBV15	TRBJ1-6	TGTGCCACCAGCAGAGAACAGGGCCCGAATAATTCACCCCTCCACTTT	CATSREQGPNNSPLHF
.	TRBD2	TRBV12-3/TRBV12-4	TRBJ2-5	TGTGCCAGCAGTTCGGGGGGGCGAGAGACCCAGTACTTC	CASSSGGRETQYF
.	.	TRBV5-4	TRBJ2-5	TGTGCCAGCAGGACAGGGACTGGAGAGACCCAGTACTTC	CASRTGTGETQYF
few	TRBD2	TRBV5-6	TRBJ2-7	TGTGCCAGCATTACGAGCGGGGCCCAATTCGGGCAGTACTTC	CASITSGAQFGQYF
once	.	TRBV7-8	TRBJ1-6	TGTGCCAGCAGCTTGGCAGCGACCCTCCACTTT	CASSLAATLHF
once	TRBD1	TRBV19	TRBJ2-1	TGTGCCAGTAGCAGGTCAGGGGGCGATGAGCAGTTCTTC	CASSRSGGDEQFF
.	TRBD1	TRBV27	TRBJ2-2	TGTGCCAGCAGTTTGCGACAGGGGGGCACCGGGGAGCTGTTTTTT	CASSLRQGGTGELFF
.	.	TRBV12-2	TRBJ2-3	TGTGCAAGTCGCGTAGCCCGGAGGGGGGGGCGCACAGATACGCAGTATTTT	CASRVARRGGRTDTQYF
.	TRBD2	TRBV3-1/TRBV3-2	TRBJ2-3	TGTGCCAGCAGCCCCCACCATAGGGGCAGCGGGGGGTCAGATACGCAGTATTTT	CASSPHHRGSGGSDTQYF
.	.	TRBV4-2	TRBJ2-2	TGTGCCAGCAGCCAAAAAATTCTAGCGAACACCGGGGAGCTGTTTTTT	CASSQKILANTGELFF
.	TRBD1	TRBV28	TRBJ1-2	TGTGCCAGCAATAGCGGGACAGGGGGCTATGGCTACACCTTC	CASNSGTGGYGYTF
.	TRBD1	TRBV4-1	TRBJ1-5	TGCGCCAGCAGCCAGGGGACAGGGGGCGCACAGCCCCAGCATTTT	CASSQGTGGAQPQHF
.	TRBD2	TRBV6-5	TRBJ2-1	TGTGCCAGCAGTTACTCGGCTAGCGGGGGGGGTAGTGAGCAGTTCTTC	CASSYSASGGGSEQFF
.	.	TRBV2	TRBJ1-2	TGTGCCAGCAGCGTTTCGGGGAATCCGACCTATGGCTACACCTTC	CASSVSGNPTYGYTF
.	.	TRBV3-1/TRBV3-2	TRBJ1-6	TGTGCCAGCAGCCAAGCACCAGGGTCGAATTCACCCCTCCACTTT	CASSQAPGSNSPLHF
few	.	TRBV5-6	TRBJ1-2	TGTGCCAGCAGCATTGGTTATGACACGAACTATGGCTACACCTTC	CASSIGYDTNYGYTF
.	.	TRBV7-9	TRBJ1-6	TGTGCCAGCAGCTTAACCGGACAGAATAATTATAATTCACCCCTCCACTTT	CASSLTGQNNYNSPLHF
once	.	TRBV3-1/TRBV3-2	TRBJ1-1	TGTGCCAGCTCACAGGGCCGCGGGACTGAAGCTTTCTTT	CASSQGRGTEAFF
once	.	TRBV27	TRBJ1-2	TGTGCCAGCGGGAGGCGGGGGCGGAACTATGGCTACACCTTC	CASGRRGRNYGYTF